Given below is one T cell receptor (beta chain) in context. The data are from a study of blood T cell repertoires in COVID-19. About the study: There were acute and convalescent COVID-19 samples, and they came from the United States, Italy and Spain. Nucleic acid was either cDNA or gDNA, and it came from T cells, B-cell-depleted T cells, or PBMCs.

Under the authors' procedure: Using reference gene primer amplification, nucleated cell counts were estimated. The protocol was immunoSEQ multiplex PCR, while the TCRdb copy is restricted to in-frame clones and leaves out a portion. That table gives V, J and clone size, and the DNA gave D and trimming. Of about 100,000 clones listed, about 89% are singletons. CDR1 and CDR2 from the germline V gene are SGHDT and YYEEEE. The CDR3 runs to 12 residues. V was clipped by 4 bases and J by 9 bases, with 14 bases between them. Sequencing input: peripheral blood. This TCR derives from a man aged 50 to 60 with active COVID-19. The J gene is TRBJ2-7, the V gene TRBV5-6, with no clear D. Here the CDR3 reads CASSTGPSWQYF. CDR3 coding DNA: TGTGCCAGCAGCACTGGGCCCTCCTGGCAGTACTTC.